This T cell receptor beta chain was observed in a study of T cells after somatic rescue of genetic block. CDR3 size: 14 residues. V trimming: 6 bases; J trimming: 8 bases; junction bases outside the gene matches: 15. CDR1 and CDR2 (germline): SQVTM, ANQGSEA. Repertoires were generated with immunoSEQ multiplex PCR, while TCRdb's copy carries only in-frame clones and drops some. The table shows 110,000 or so clones, with under 95% occurring only once. The receptor's source is a woman in her late teens or twenties. The sequenced sample was peripheral blood mononuclear cells (PBMCs). The chain carries TRBV29-1 and TRBJ1-2; 7 nucleotides agree with TRBD1. CDR3 coding DNA: TGCAGCGTCGCCGAACTAGGCACAGGGGAAGGCTACACCTTC. Its protein product is CSVAELGTGEGYTF.